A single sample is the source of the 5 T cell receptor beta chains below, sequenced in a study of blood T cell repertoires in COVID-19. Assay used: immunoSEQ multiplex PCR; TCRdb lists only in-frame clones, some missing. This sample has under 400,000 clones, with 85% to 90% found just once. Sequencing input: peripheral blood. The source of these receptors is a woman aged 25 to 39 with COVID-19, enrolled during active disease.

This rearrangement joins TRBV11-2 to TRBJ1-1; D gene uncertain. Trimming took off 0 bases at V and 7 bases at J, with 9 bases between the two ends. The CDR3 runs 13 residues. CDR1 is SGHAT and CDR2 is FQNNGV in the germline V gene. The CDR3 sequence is CASSLDRGIEAFF. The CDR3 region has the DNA TGTGCCAGCAGCTTAGATCGGGGAATTGAAGCTTTCTTT.

The chain's CDR3 is CAWSQGQGIGGYTF. The DNA for the CDR3 is TGTGCCTGGAGCCAGGGACAGGGGATCGGTGGCTACACCTTC. The chain recombines TRBV30 with TRBJ1-2, with 10 bases lining up with TRBD1. The germline CDR1 and CDR2 sequences are GTSNPN and SVGIG (reference sequence). The CDR3 has 14 residues. V dropped 3 bases and J dropped 7; count of bases not matched to a gene: 8.

The CDR3 coding sequence is TGTGCCAGCAGCGGGCAGGGGGAGCGCACTGAAGCTTTCTTT. As protein: CASSGQGERTEAFF. The rearrangement links TRBV7-8 to TRBJ1-1, with 7 positions matching TRBD1. Trimming cost V 5 bases and J 4 bases; bases outside gene matches: 7. CDR3 length: 14 residues. CDR1 and CDR2 from the germline V gene are SGHVS and FQNEAQ.

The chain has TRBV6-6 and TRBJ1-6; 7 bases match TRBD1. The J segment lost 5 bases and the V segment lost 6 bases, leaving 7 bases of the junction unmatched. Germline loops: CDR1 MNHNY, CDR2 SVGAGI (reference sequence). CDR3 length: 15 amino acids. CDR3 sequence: CASRPGTVDNSPLHF. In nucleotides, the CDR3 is TGTGCCAGCAGACCTGGGACAGTAGATAATTCACCCCTCCACTTT.

CDR3 bases: TGTGCCAGCAGCTTAGGTGGGGCGAAGACCTACGAGCAGTACTTC. It is translated as CASSLGGAKTYEQYF. The genes are TRBV11-3 and TRBJ2-7; perhaps TRBD1 as D (5 bases). The germline V gene encodes CDR1 SGHNT and CDR2 YENEEA. This CDR3 comprises 15 residues. Trimming pared 1 base from V and 2 bases from J, leaving 12 bases between.